The T cell receptor beta chain described here comes from a study of shared clonotypes between healthy human individuals. Study-wide results and limits: The expectation was that sequencing depth would affect clonotype sharing among donors.

Positive CCR7 selection of CD45RO-negative cells yielded the naive CD8 cells, and terminally differentiated effector memory CD45RA+ cells were excluded. Only Caucasian adults living in Nashville, Tennessee served as donors. Germline V gene sequence: CDR1 LNHDA, CDR2 SQIVND (reference sequence). J gave up 4 bases and V 5 bases, and 8 bases lay outside the gene matches. This CDR3 spans 15 amino acids. As concerns this clone: Its antigen is unidentified.

The table came from immunoSEQ multiplex PCR; TCRdb's copy has only in-frame clones and leaves some out. The sample carries about 2 million clones, less than 95% recorded once. This clonotype was sampled from a man younger than 35 in good health. The chain couples TRBV19 to TRBJ2-7; 10 nucleotides agree with TRBD1. The material sequenced was naive CD8+ T cells sorted from blood. CDR3 loop: CASSLPGQGLYEQYF. In DNA form, the CDR3 reads TGTGCCAGTAGTTTGCCGGGACAGGGGCTATACGAGCAGTACTTC.